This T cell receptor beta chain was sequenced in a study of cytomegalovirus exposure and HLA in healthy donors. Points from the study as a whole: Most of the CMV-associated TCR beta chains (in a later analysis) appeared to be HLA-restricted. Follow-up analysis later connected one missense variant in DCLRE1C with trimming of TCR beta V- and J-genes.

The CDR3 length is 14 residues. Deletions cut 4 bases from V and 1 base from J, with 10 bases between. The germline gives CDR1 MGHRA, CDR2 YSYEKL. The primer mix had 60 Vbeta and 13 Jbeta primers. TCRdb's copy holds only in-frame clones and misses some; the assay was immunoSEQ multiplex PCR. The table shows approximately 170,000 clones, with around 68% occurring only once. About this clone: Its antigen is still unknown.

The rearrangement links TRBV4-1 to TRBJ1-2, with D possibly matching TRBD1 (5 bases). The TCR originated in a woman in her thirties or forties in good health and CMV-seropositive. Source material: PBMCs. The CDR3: CASSRGQDNYGYTF. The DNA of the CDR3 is TGCGCCAGCAGCCGGGGCCAGGATAACTATGGCTACACCTTC.